A single sample gave rise to the 18 T cell receptor beta chains below, sequenced in a study of blood T cell repertoires in COVID-19. TCRdb's copy holds only in-frame clones and misses some; the assay was immunoSEQ multiplex PCR. The data contain under 250,000 clones, over 80% of them singletons. Sequencing was done on a sample of peripheral blood. All receptors derive from a man aged 30 to 39 who had recovered from COVID-19.

The V call is TRBV15, the J call TRBJ2-2, with TRBD1 matching over 12 bases. Germline assignment: CDR1 LNHNV and CDR2 YYDKDF (reference sequence). The CDR3 extends over 16 amino acids. The J segment lost 5 bases and the V segment lost 3 bases, leaving 4 bases of the junction unmatched. The CDR3 DNA is TGTGCCACCAGCAGCGGGACAGGGGGCCATACCGGGGAGCTGTTTTTT. Translating it yields CATSSGTGGHTGELFF.

J is TRBJ1-5 and V is TRBV20-1; D call uncertain. Germline lookup yields CDR1 DFQATT and CDR2 SNEGSKA (reference sequence). Trimming removed 3 bases at V and 4 bases at J, with 7 bases between. The CDR3 is made up of 12 amino acids. The chain's CDR3 is CSASGGNQPQHF. The CDR3 DNA follows: TGCAGTGCTAGTGGAGGGAATCAGCCCCAGCATTTT.

Points on this clone: The same CDR3 also results from other DNA sequences found in this sample. V gene TRBV3-1 (or the pseudogene TRBV3-2) combines with J gene TRBJ2-3; unclear D gene. CDR3 length: 12 amino acids. Germline assignment: CDR1 LGHDT and CDR2 YNNKEL (reference sequence). The V gene lost 1 base and the J gene lost 6 bases, with 5 bases spanning the gap. CDR3 amino acids: CASSQASDTQYF. CDR3 nucleotide sequence: TGTGCCAGCAGCCAAGCCTCGGATACGCAGTATTTT.

This clone has just a few counts. The J gene is TRBJ2-7, the V gene TRBV5-6, with D perhaps matching TRBD2 (6 bases). CDR1 is SGHDT, CDR2 YYEEEE, per germline. The CDR3 consists of 14 residues. The ends were cut back, 6 bases at V and 5 bases at J, with 18 bases in the middle. CDR3 DNA sequence: TGTGCCAGCACCACGCGCGGGGTTGCCAACGAGCAGTACGTC. The encoded protein is CASTTRGVANEQYV.

The rearrangement links TRBV5-1 to TRBJ2-1, with 8 bases aligning to TRBD1. The trim removed 3 bases at V and 5 bases at J, leaving 10 bases unmatched. CDR3 length: 16 amino acids. CDR1 and CDR2 from the germline V gene are SGHRS and YFSETQ. The CDR3 protein is CASSSQGASDHNEQFF. CDR3 in DNA: TGCGCCAGCAGCTCCCAGGGGGCCTCGGACCACAATGAGCAGTTCTTC.

This chain links TRBV19 with TRBJ1-2, with a possible D match to TRBD1 (5 bases). Between the trimmed V and J ends, which lost 5 bases and 4 bases, there was a span of 14 bases. The CDR3 totals 14 residues. Per the germline V gene, CDR1 is LNHDA and CDR2 is SQIVND (reference sequence). CDR3 nucleotides: TGTGCCAGTAGTTGGGGGGAGGCGCGCTATGGCTACACCTTC. Its translation is CASSWGEARYGYTF.

This clone counts as medium-sized. The chain carries TRBV4-2 and TRBJ1-2; no firm D call. V was clipped by 3 bases and J by 2 bases, with 13 bases between them. Germline V gene data show CDR1 as LGHNA and CDR2 as YNFKEQ. CDR3 length: 15 amino acids. DNA for the CDR3: TGTGCCAGCAGCCAGGAGATAACAAGGAACTATGGCTACACCTTC. It specifies CASSQEITRNYGYTF.

The chain couples TRBV5-1 to TRBJ1-1, with 8 bases identical to TRBD1. Per germline, CDR1 SGHRS and CDR2 YFSETQ. Trimming took 0 bases from V and 1 from J; bases not matched to a gene: 8. The CDR3 contains 17 residues. The CDR3 DNA follows: TGCGCCAGCAGCTTGGGGGGGACAGGTATTAAGAACACTGAAGCTTTCTTT. Translated: CASSLGGTGIKNTEAFF.

This clone has only one observation. CDR3 sequence reads: CASTQGRGAGYGYTF. In nucleotides, the CDR3 is TGTGCCAGTACCCAAGGGAGGGGAGCCGGGTATGGCTACACCTTC. This chain uses TRBV19 with TRBJ1-2; D possibly corresponds to TRBD1 (5 bases). The V end lost 7 bases, the J end lost 5 bases, and 20 bases lay between the germline ends. The germline V gene encodes CDR1 LNHDA and CDR2 SQIVND (reference sequence). The CDR3 consists of 15 residues.

The J gene is TRBJ2-1, the V gene TRBV7-9; 9 nucleotides agree with TRBD1. CDR3 length equals 15 residues. The V segment lost 5 bases and the J segment 9 bases; nucleotides outside the gene matches: 11. Per germline, CDR1 SEHNR and CDR2 FQNEAQ (reference sequence). This chain's CDR3 is CASSATTGGYGEQFF. The CDR3 DNA sequence: TGTGCCAGCAGCGCGACGACAGGGGGATACGGTGAGCAGTTCTTC. The entire variable domain, with the rest obtained from reference TRBV7-9 and TRBJ2-1, is as follows: DTGVSQNPRHKITKRGQNVTFRCDPISEHNRLYWYRQTLGQGPEFLTYFQNEAQLEKSRLLSDRFSAERPKGSFSTLEIQRTEQGDSAMYLCASSATTGGYGEQFFGPGTRLTVL.

J is TRBJ2-1 and V is TRBV2; 9 bases fit TRBD1. Trimming removed 8 bases from V and 9 bases from J; junction bases left unmatched: 14. This CDR3 spans 15 amino acids. CDR1 and CDR2 from the germline V gene are SNHLY and FYNNEI. The DNA for the CDR3 is TGTGCCAGCTATATCCCCGGGACAGGGAGGGGTGAGCAGTTCTTC. As protein: CASYIPGTGRGEQFF.

The chain uses TRBV19 and TRBJ2-4, with a possible D match to TRBD1 (6 bases). Trimming cost V 4 bases and J 4 bases, with 14 bases left between them. The CDR3 extends over 15 amino acids. The germline V gene encodes CDR1 LNHDA and CDR2 SQIVND (reference sequence). CDR3 nucleotides: TGTGCCAGTAGTACAATCCGGGACACGAAAAACATTCAGTACTTC. Its protein is CASSTIRDTKNIQYF.

This clone showed up just a few times. V usage is TRBV7-9 and J usage is TRBJ1-2; 8 positions agree with TRBD1. This CDR3 comprises 16 residues. V was pared by 5 bases and J by 2 bases, with 10 bases of the junction left unmatched. Looked up from germline, CDR1 is SEHNR and CDR2 is FQNEAQ (reference sequence). The CDR3 region is CASSTFRGRGNYGYTF. CDR3 bases: TGTGCCAGCAGCACCTTCAGGGGGCGGGGAAACTATGGCTACACCTTC.

This sequence joins TRBV9 and TRBJ1-6; no definite D call. The germline gives CDR1 SGDLS, CDR2 YYNGEE. V lost 3 bases and J lost 7, with 14 bases in between. The CDR3 is made up of 15 amino acids. CDR3 residues: CASSAIENQNSPLHF. CDR3 coding DNA: TGTGCCAGCAGCGCTATCGAAAACCAAAATTCACCCCTCCACTTT.

CDR3 in amino acids: CASSSLLAGGYNEQFF. The DNA of the CDR3 is TGTGCCAGCAGTTCCCTTTTAGCGGGGGGGTACAATGAGCAGTTCTTC. The chain recombines TRBV6-6 with TRBJ2-1; the match to TRBD2 covers 11 bases. Trimming removed 4 bases from V and 4 bases from J; junction bases left unmatched: 6. The CDR3 contains 16 residues. The V gene's germline CDR1 is MNHNY and CDR2 SVGAGI (reference sequence).

The chain joins TRBV7-3 to TRBJ2-3; 11 nucleotides line up with TRBD2. This CDR3 has 14 amino acids. Germline V lookup: CDR1 SGHTA, CDR2 FQGTGA. V was clipped by 4 bases and J by 7 bases; unmatched bases: 4. The CDR3 reads CASSSLAGGHTQYF. The CDR3 DNA sequence: TGTGCCAGCAGCTCCCTAGCGGGGGGCCATACGCAGTATTTT.

The chain recombines TRBV7-2 with TRBJ1-6, with a weak D call TRBD1 (5 bases). The V and J ends lost 4 bases and 8 bases respectively, with 18 bases between them. There are 16 residues in the CDR3. From germline, CDR1 is SGHTA and CDR2 FQGNSA. CDR3 coding DNA: TGTGCCAGCAGCTCGCGGGGACGGGGGTTTTATTCACCCCTCCACTTT. It specifies CASSSRGRGFYSPLHF.

V usage is TRBV15 and J usage is TRBJ2-7; perhaps TRBD1 as D (6 bases). The length of the CDR3 is 14 residues. V was clipped by 4 bases and J by 4 bases, with 14 bases between them. Per germline, CDR1 LNHNV and CDR2 YYDKDF (reference sequence). The CDR3 region is CATSKDRTAYEQYV. The CDR3 DNA follows: TGTGCCACCAGCAAAGACAGGACAGCTTACGAGCAGTACGTC.